This note documents a single T cell receptor beta chain sequence. The antigen is undetermined. Produced via immunoSEQ multiplex PCR; TCRdb's table is partial and in-frame only. The table shows 45,000 to 55,000 clones, with approximately 90% occurring only once. This sample was taken from a study of OX40 agonist ivuxolimab in advanced cancers. Samples of blood were obtained at baseline, on cycle 4 day 1, and on cycle 7 day 1. The study, taken as a whole, reports: At doses 0.1 to 3.0 mg/kg, CD4+ and CD8+ clones expanded. Undetermined was the antigen specificity of the expanded peripheral T cells.

This TCR was recovered from an adult with an advanced solid tumor such as melanoma, head and neck, liver or kidney cancer. This specimen consisted of CD4+ or CD8+ T cells sorted from blood, obtained in a trial of the OX40 agonist ivuxolimab.

CDR3 region: CASSSGQSSYEQYF. CDR3 DNA: TGTGCCAGCAGCTCTGGACAGAGCTCCTACGAGCAGTACTTC. The chain employs TRBV7-9 and TRBJ2-7; the D gene is possibly TRBD1 (6 bases). This CDR3 region has 14 residues. V was pared by 4 bases and J by 0 bases, with 10 bases between. Germline lookup yields CDR1 SEHNR and CDR2 FQNEAQ (reference sequence).